This T cell receptor (beta chain) originates from a study of OX40 agonist ivuxolimab in advanced cancers. Study-wide background: Six ivuxolimab dose levels, 0.01 to 10 mg/kg, were given intravenously every 2 weeks. The study reported partial responses in three patients: one hepatocellular carcinoma, two cutaneous melanoma.

Generated by immunoSEQ multiplex PCR, the TCRdb table keeps only in-frame clones and is missing some. The sample gives about 43,000 clones, approximately 88% of which show up once; 23% is in the top ten. This clone appeared once. The antigen is unknown. Study-wide points: Low normalized clonal expansion also occurred in some nonresponding patients. In CD8+ T cells, expanded clones were on average more numerous than in CD4+.

J lost 5 bases, V lost 1 base, and 12 bases had no gene match. The germline V gene encodes CDR1 MNHEY and CDR2 SMNVEV (reference sequence). The CDR3 has 17 amino acids. This clonotype was obtained from an adult with an advanced solid tumor such as melanoma, head and neck, liver or kidney cancer. The sample here was CD4+ or CD8+ T cells sorted from blood, taken in a trial of the OX40 agonist ivuxolimab. V and J are TRBV27 and TRBJ2-5; TRBD2 matches 8 bases. The CDR3 sequence: CASSLYWSGAGVETQYF. CDR3 nucleotides: TGTGCCAGCAGTTTATATTGGTCTGGAGCGGGAGTGGAGACCCAGTACTTC.